A single sample gave rise to the 13 T cell receptor beta chains below, sequenced in a study of blood T cell repertoires in COVID-19. Here immunoSEQ multiplex PCR was the method, and the copy in TCRdb shows in-frame clones only, minus some. The sample shows roughly 230,000 clones, roughly 90% of them seen only once. What was sequenced was peripheral blood. These receptors came from a man between 65 and 79 years old with acute or convalescent COVID-19.

The chain couples TRBV4-3 to TRBJ2-1; 13 bases map to TRBD2. CDR1 is LGHNA, CDR2 YSLEER, per germline. The trim removed 4 bases at V and 7 bases at J, leaving 4 bases unmatched. The CDR3 extends over 15 amino acids. CDR3: CASSRGLAGANEQFF. The CDR3 DNA sequence: TGCGCCAGCAGCCGTGGACTAGCGGGAGCAAATGAGCAGTTCTTC.

This rearrangement joins TRBV19 to TRBJ1-4; no firm D call. V was clipped by 4 bases and J by 3 bases, with 6 bases between them. Looked up from germline, CDR1 is LNHDA and CDR2 is SQIVND (reference sequence). The CDR3 has 13 residues. This CDR3 is CASSTGANEKLFF. CDR3 sequence (DNA): TGTGCCAGTAGTACCGGGGCTAATGAAAAACTGTTTTTT.

The genes are TRBV3-1 (or the pseudogene TRBV3-2) and TRBJ1-1; TRBD1 agrees at 8 bases. From germline, CDR1 is LGHDT and CDR2 YNNKEL (reference sequence). The CDR3 consists of 14 residues. The ends lost 5 bases at V and 1 base at J; junction bases unmatched: 3. Written as DNA, the CDR3 is TGTGCCAGCAGCTACAGGGGGTGGAACACTGAAGCTTTCTTT. It yields the protein CASSYRGWNTEAFF.

V usage is TRBV6-2 or TRBV6-3 and J usage is TRBJ1-5, with 7 bases identical to TRBD1. Germline assignment: CDR1 MNHEY and CDR2 SVGEGT. Germline trimming cut 5 bases from V and 6 bases from J; bases unmatched to any gene: 7. The CDR3 is 14 amino acids. The CDR3 DNA sequence: TGTGCCAGCAGTCCGGGACAGTCGACTCAGCCCCAGCATTTT. Protein: CASSPGQSTQPQHF.

The V call is TRBV19, the J call TRBJ2-5; D possibly corresponds to TRBD1 (6 bases). The CDR3 extends over 14 amino acids. The V end lost 5 bases, the J end lost 0 bases, and 10 bases lay between the germline ends. Germline V gene lookup returns CDR1 LNHDA and CDR2 SQIVND (reference sequence). The CDR3 region has the DNA TGTGCCAGTAGTGTACAGGGTAACCAAGAGACCCAGTACTTC. This sequence encodes CASSVQGNQETQYF.

V gene TRBV12-3 or TRBV12-4 combines with J gene TRBJ2-4, with TRBD1 identical over 7 bases. The CDR3 sequence is 13 residues long. V shed 7 bases, J shed 9 bases, and the junction held 9 bases outside the gene matches. This CDR3 is CASTRTGIGIQYF. In DNA form, the CDR3 reads TGTGCCAGCACCAGGACAGGCATTGGCATTCAGTACTTC.

The chain couples TRBV5-4 to TRBJ2-5, with a tentative D call TRBD2 (6 bases). From germline, CDR1 is SGHNT and CDR2 YYREEE (reference sequence). V gave up 4 bases and J gave up 3 bases, with 16 bases separating them. CDR3 length equals 15 residues. The CDR3 loop is CASSRAGLTKETQYF. CDR3 nucleotides: TGTGCCAGCAGCCGCGCGGGACTCACAAAAGAGACCCAGTACTTC.

The table lists this clone with a count of one. The chain links TRBV18 to TRBJ2-2; a weak D match, TRBD1 (7 bases). Trimming cost V 3 bases and J 3 bases, with 14 bases left between them. CDR1 and CDR2 from the germline V gene are KGHSH and LQKENI. The CDR3 is 16 residues long. The DNA for the CDR3 is TGTGCCAGCTCACCCCGGCCAGGGGGGTACACCGGGGAGCTGTTTTTT. Translated, it gives CASSPRPGGYTGELFF. Filled out from reference TRBV18 and TRBJ2-2, the complete variable domain reads NAGVMQNPRHLVRRRGQEARLRCSPMKGHSHVYWYRQLPEEGLKFMVYLQKENIIDESGMPKERFSAEFPKEGPSILRIQQVVRGDSAAYFCASSPRPGGYTGELFFGEGSRLTVL.

The chain is built from TRBV14 and TRBJ2-1, with 8 bases matching TRBD2. Germline V gives CDR1 SGHDN, CDR2 FVKESK. V gave up 1 base and J gave up 4 bases; unmatched junction bases: 6. This CDR3 is 16 amino acids long. CDR3 DNA: TGTGCCAGCAGCCAAGGCGGGAGGAAGGGGTACAATGAGCAGTTCTTC. Amino acids: CASSQGGRKGYNEQFF.

The genes are TRBV28 and TRBJ1-2; D perhaps matches TRBD1 (6 bases). CDR1 is MDHEN and CDR2 is SYDVKM in the germline V gene. This CDR3 region has 11 residues. The germline V and J ends were trimmed by 3 bases and 14 bases, with 13 bases remaining between them. CDR3 bases: TGTGCCAGCAGTTTTAGGACAGACGTTACCTTC. Amino acids: CASSFRTDVTF.

This chain joins TRBV7-9 and TRBJ2-7; 10 nucleotides align to TRBD1. This CDR3 is built from 16 residues. CDR1 is SEHNR and CDR2 is FQNEAQ in the germline V gene (reference sequence). V shed 5 bases, J shed 5 bases, and the junction held 12 bases outside the gene matches. This CDR3 reads CASSVLRDRGPDEQYF. The CDR3 region has the DNA TGTGCCAGCAGCGTCCTCCGGGACAGGGGTCCGGACGAGCAGTACTTC. The entire variable domain, with the rest obtained from reference TRBV7-9 and TRBJ2-7, is as follows: DTGVSQNPRHKITKRGQNVTFRCDPISEHNRLYWYRQTLGQGPEFLTYFQNEAQLEKSRLLSDRFSAERPKGSFSTLEIQRTEQGDSAMYLCASSVLRDRGPDEQYFGPGTRLTVT.

This chain links TRBV28 with TRBJ2-7; 10 nucleotides agree with TRBD1. Germline V CDR1 and CDR2: MDHEN, SYDVKM. This CDR3 comprises 14 residues. Trimming removed 6 bases from V and 7 bases from J; junction bases left unmatched: 9. The CDR3 spells CASSADRGRREQYF. CDR3 DNA: TGTGCCAGCAGCGCCGACAGGGGGCGTCGGGAGCAGTACTTC. Filled out from reference TRBV28 and TRBJ2-7, the complete variable domain reads DVKVTQSSRYLVKRTGEKVFLECVQDMDHENMFWYRQDPGLGLRLIYFSYDVKMKEKGDIPEGYSVSREKKERFSLILESASTNQTSMYLCASSADRGRREQYFGPGTRLTVT.

The V gene is TRBV29-1, the J gene TRBJ2-1; 8 bases are a match to TRBD2. Germline CDR1 SQVTM, CDR2 ANQGSEA. This CDR3 contains 12 residues. CDR3 coding DNA: TGCAGTGCCGGACTAGCCCGAATGGAGCAGTTCTTC. This gives the protein CSAGLARMEQFF.